The 32 T cell receptor beta chains presented below share a single source sample, sequenced in a study of OX40 agonist ivuxolimab in advanced cancers. The library was generated by the immunoSEQ multiplex PCR assay. TCRdb stores this immuneACCESS table with in-frame sequences only. Part of the clones is absent; in the studies checked, under half of the shortfall reflects unresolved V genes, and no reason is known for the rest. A total of around 11,000 clones appear in this sample, 60% to 80% of them only once. About 30% of the sample is held by the ten biggest clonotypes. Sequenced material: CD4+ or CD8+ T cells sorted from blood, taken in a trial of the OX40 agonist ivuxolimab. The receptors here all came from an adult with an advanced solid tumor such as melanoma, head and neck, liver or kidney cancer.

The chain combines TRBV4-3 with TRBJ2-7; TRBD2 matches at 7 bases. V lost 1 base and J lost 5; bases outside the gene matches: 2. This CDR3 spans 13 amino acids. Germline V lookup: CDR1 LGHNA, CDR2 YSLEER. CDR3 sequence: CASSQVGGNEQYF. The CDR3 nucleotides are TGCGCCAGCAGCCAAGTGGGAGGGAACGAGCAGTACTTC.

The chain joins TRBV27 to TRBJ2-1; D gene uncertain. Trimming left V 5 bases short and J 0 bases short, with 11 bases between. Germline loops: CDR1 MNHEY, CDR2 SMNVEV (reference sequence). The CDR3 sequence is 15 residues long. CDR3 in amino acids: CASSQTVLSYNEQFF. The CDR3 DNA follows: TGTGCCAGCAGTCAAACAGTACTCTCCTACAATGAGCAGTTCTTC.

J is TRBJ2-3 and V is TRBV15; maybe TRBD2 (6 bases). Germline CDR1 is LNHNV and CDR2 is YYDKDF (reference sequence). The CDR3 runs to 14 residues. As DNA, the CDR3 is TGTTCAATCGGCCCGGGAGAGGGCACAGATACGCAGTATTTT. It encodes CSIGPGEGTDTQYF.

In its sample, this clone was seen once. The gene calls are TRBV28 and TRBJ2-1; 7 bases fit TRBD1. Germline loops: CDR1 MDHEN, CDR2 SYDVKM. With 7 bases clipped from V and 0 bases from J, the junction kept 12 bases outside the gene matches. The CDR3 has 17 residues. The CDR3 bases are TGTGCCAGCACCAGGACAGGTTCCCTTCTCTCCTACAATGAGCAGTTCTTC. Its translation is CASTRTGSLLSYNEQFF.

J is TRBJ1-1 and V is TRBV4-3; D gene unclear. The CDR3 runs to 15 residues. V was cut by 4 bases and J by 4 bases, with 16 bases left in between. CDR1 is LGHNA, CDR2 YSLEER, per germline. The CDR3 bases are TGCGCCAGCAGCCCCGTATTTGGAAACCCCACTGAAGCTTTCTTT. As protein: CASSPVFGNPTEAFF.

The chain is built from TRBV5-1 and TRBJ1-1, with 8 bases lining up with TRBD1. The CDR3 loop spans 15 amino acids. The germline CDR1 and CDR2 sequences are SGHRS and YFSETQ. The trim removed 5 bases at V and 1 base at J, leaving 7 bases unmatched. CDR3 residues: CASRRETGENTEAFF. The CDR3 DNA reads as TGCGCCAGCAGACGCGAGACAGGGGAGAACACTGAAGCTTTCTTT.

This chain links TRBV9 with TRBJ2-1; 9 nucleotides line up with TRBD2. CDR1 is SGDLS and CDR2 is YYNGEE in the germline V gene. The V and J ends lost 0 bases and 3 bases, in that order; junction bases with no gene match: 1. This CDR3 has 15 amino acids. CDR3: CASSVDSGSYNEQFF. CDR3 DNA sequence: TGTGCCAGCAGCGTAGATAGCGGGAGCTACAATGAGCAGTTCTTC.

The chain couples TRBV6-4 to TRBJ2-2, with D maybe TRBD1 (5 bases). From germline, CDR1 is MRHNA and CDR2 SNTAGT. V was pared by 8 bases and J by 2 bases, with 12 bases between. The CDR3 extends over 14 amino acids. CDR3: CASGADTNTGELFF. CDR3 bases: TGTGCCAGCGGGGCAGACACCAACACCGGGGAGCTGTTTTTT.

By share of the sample, this clone is medium-sized. V and J are TRBV29-1 and TRBJ1-1; D is unclear. CDR1 and CDR2 from the germline V gene are SQVTM and ANQGSEA. V was clipped by 1 base and J by 5 bases, with 8 bases between them. The length of the CDR3 is 12 residues. Written as DNA, the CDR3 is TGCAGCGTTGAAGCGGGGTGGACTGAAGCTTTCTTT. It translates to CSVEAGWTEAFF.

The chain joins TRBV6-5 to TRBJ2-7; a possible D gene is TRBD1 (5 bases). Germline lookup yields CDR1 MNHEY and CDR2 SVGAGI. V shed 4 bases and J shed 7 bases, with 17 bases lying between them. The CDR3 contains 14 residues. For the CDR3, the DNA is TGTGCCAGCAGTTTGGGGAAGGGGCTTTGGGAGCAGTACTTC. Protein: CASSLGKGLWEQYF.

For this clone: Other DNA sequences in this specimen translate into the identical CDR3. This chain uses TRBV28 with TRBJ2-7; 11 bases align to TRBD2. The CDR3 extends over 17 amino acids. V lost 4 bases to trimming and J lost 3 bases; unmatched junction nucleotides: 11. Germline V gene sequence: CDR1 MDHEN, CDR2 SYDVKM. The DNA of the CDR3 is TGTGCCAGCAGTTATCTCAAAACCGGGACTAGCGGCTACGAGCAGTACTTC. As protein: CASSYLKTGTSGYEQYF.

The chain recombines TRBV13 with TRBJ2-5; tentative D call: TRBD2 (6 bases). The CDR3 consists of 11 residues. Germline values: CDR1 PRHDT, CDR2 FYEKMQ (reference sequence). Trimming cost V 5 bases and J 5 bases, with 6 bases left between them. The CDR3 bases are TGTGCCAGCAGCGGGGGGGAGACCCAGTACTTC. It specifies CASSGGETQYF.

There are a few counts of this clone. The rearrangement links TRBV7-9 to TRBJ2-1; 7 bases align to TRBD2. This CDR3 is 15 amino acids long. J was trimmed by 0 bases and V by 4 bases; bases with no gene match: 3. Germline assignment: CDR1 SEHNR and CDR2 FQNEAQ (reference sequence). CDR3 residues: CASSSLASSYNEQFF. CDR3 sequence (DNA): TGTGCCAGCAGCTCACTAGCGTCCTCCTACAATGAGCAGTTCTTC. Full variable domain (missing parts from reference TRBV7-9 and TRBJ2-1): DTGVSQNPRHKITKRGQNVTFRCDPISEHNRLYWYRQTLGQGPEFLTYFQNEAQLEKSRLLSDRFSAERPKGSFSTLEIQRTEQGDSAMYLCASSSLASSYNEQFFGPGTRLTVL.

The J gene is TRBJ1-4, the V gene TRBV11-2, with D perhaps TRBD1 (5 bases). CDR1 is SGHAT and CDR2 is FQNNGV in the germline V gene. CDR3 length: 16 residues. The V and J ends lost 3 bases and 0 bases respectively, with 11 bases between them. CDR3 in DNA: TGTGCCAGCAGCTTGGGGACGTTTGCAACTAATGAAAAACTGTTTTTT. Residues: CASSLGTFATNEKLFF.

In nucleotides, the CDR3 is TGTGCCAGCAGTTCAGACAGGGGCGGAGAGACCCAGTACTTC. Translation gives CASSSDRGGETQYF. The chain has TRBV27 and TRBJ2-5; TRBD1 matches 8 bases. The germline V gene encodes CDR1 MNHEY and CDR2 SMNVEV (reference sequence). This CDR3 region has 14 residues. With V trimmed by 4 bases and J by 4 bases, 5 bases remained unmatched.

In this sample, this clone turned up once. V is TRBV2 and J is TRBJ2-2; 8 nucleotides line up with TRBD1. Germline V lookup: CDR1 SNHLY, CDR2 FYNNEI. This CDR3 has 15 residues. Trimming removed 8 bases from V and 5 bases from J; junction bases left unmatched: 10. CDR3 region: CASSRQGPRTGELFF. The CDR3 DNA sequence: TGTGCCAGCTCGCGACAGGGGCCTAGAACCGGGGAGCTGTTTTTT. Together with reference TRBV2 and TRBJ2-2, the CDR3 gives the full variable domain: EPEVTQTPSHQVTQMGQEVILRCVPISNHLYFYWYRQILGQKVEFLVSFYNNEISEKSEIFDDQFSVERPDGSNFTLKIRSTKLEDSAMYFCASSRQGPRTGELFFGEGSRLTVL.

A remark on this clone: The junction shows a germline mismatch at one end, possibly a read error. The rearrangement uses TRBV28 and TRBJ2-5, with 8 bases lining up with TRBD2. CDR1 is MDHEN, CDR2 SYDVKM, per germline. The length of the CDR3 is 13 residues. CDR3 DNA sequence: TGTGCCAGGAGTTTTTCGGGGGGGCGGACCCAGTACTTC. It codes for CARSFSGGRTQYF.

CDR3 nucleotide sequence: TGTGCCAGCAGCGGAAACCTAGCGGAGCTCACAGATACGCAGTATTTT. Translation gives CASSGNLAELTDTQYF. J is TRBJ2-3 and V is TRBV9; 7 nucleotides agree with TRBD2. This CDR3 region has 16 residues. The germline V gene has CDR1 SGDLS and CDR2 YYNGEE. The V segment lost 3 bases and the J segment 2 bases; nucleotides outside the gene matches: 9. Using reference TRBV9 and TRBJ2-3 for the parts outside the CDR3, the full variable domain is DSGVTQTPKHLITATGQRVTLRCSPRSGDLSVYWYQQSLDQGLQFLIQYYNGEERAKGNILERFSAQQFPDLHSELNLSSLELGDSALYFCASSGNLAELTDTQYFGPGTRLTVL.

This clone was recorded once. The gene calls are TRBV11-2 and TRBJ2-1; D unresolved. The CDR3 is made up of 14 amino acids. V was pared by 1 base and J by 0 bases, with 4 bases between. Per the germline V gene, CDR1 is SGHAT and CDR2 is FQNNGV. The CDR3 loop is CASSLGSSYNEQFF. Here the CDR3 DNA reads TGTGCCAGCAGCTTAGGGAGCTCCTACAATGAGCAGTTCTTC.

The V and J genes are TRBV7-2 and TRBJ2-7, with TRBD1 identical over 8 bases. This CDR3 is built from 16 residues. The germline V gene has CDR1 SGHTA and CDR2 FQGNSA. Trimming at V came to 1 base and at J to 0 bases, leaving 5 bases not matched to a gene. As DNA, the CDR3 is TGTGCCAGCAGCTTAGGGGACAGGTCCTACTCCTACGAGCAGTACTTC. Translating gives CASSLGDRSYSYEQYF.

The chain combines TRBV7-2 with TRBJ1-1; D call uncertain. Germline assignment: CDR1 SGHTA and CDR2 FQGNSA. With 2 bases removed from V and 1 base from J, the gap between germline ends came to 8 bases. This CDR3 contains 14 residues. The CDR3 region has the DNA TGTGCCAGCAGCTTAAGGGTCAGGAACACTGAAGCTTTCTTT. Protein sequence: CASSLRVRNTEAFF.

The chain employs TRBV7-9 and TRBJ1-1; 8 nucleotides line up with TRBD1. Trimming took 4 bases from V and 4 from J; bases not matched to a gene: 2. This CDR3 has 13 amino acids. Germline values: CDR1 SEHNR, CDR2 FQNEAQ (reference sequence). The CDR3 sequence: CASSSGTGTEAFF. Here the CDR3 DNA reads TGTGCCAGCAGCTCCGGGACAGGCACTGAAGCTTTCTTT. The variable domain in full, with the rest retrieved from reference TRBV7-9 and TRBJ1-1, is DTGVSQNPRHKITKRGQNVTFRCDPISEHNRLYWYRQTLGQGPEFLTYFQNEAQLEKSRLLSDRFSAERPKGSFSTLEIQRTEQGDSAMYLCASSSGTGTEAFFGQGTRLTVV.

This chain connects TRBV27 to TRBJ2-7; maybe TRBD1 (5 bases). The CDR3 length is 13 residues. Per the germline V gene, CDR1 is MNHEY and CDR2 is SMNVEV (reference sequence). Trimming stripped 6 bases from V and 2 bases from J, with 11 bases between. CDR3 amino acids: CASSYLDTYEQYF. For the CDR3, the DNA is TGTGCCAGCAGCTACTTGGACACCTACGAGCAGTACTTC.

This chain joins TRBV4-1 and TRBJ1-6, with a tentative D call TRBD1 (6 bases). The CDR3 consists of 14 residues. Germline loops: CDR1 MGHRA, CDR2 YSYEKL. The ends were cut back, 3 bases at V and 7 bases at J, with 10 bases in the middle. The chain's CDR3 is CASSHRTENSPLHF. CDR3 DNA sequence: TGCGCCAGCAGCCATAGGACAGAAAATTCACCCCTCCACTTT.

V gene TRBV6-6 combines with J gene TRBJ2-1; D is ambiguous. The germline V gene has CDR1 MNHNY and CDR2 SVGAGI (reference sequence). With 5 bases removed from V and 8 bases from J, the gap between germline ends came to 7 bases. This CDR3 has 11 amino acids. CDR3 DNA sequence: TGTGCCAGCAGTCAGACGCATGAGCAGTTCTTC. Amino acid sequence: CASSQTHEQFF.

The chain employs TRBV7-3 and TRBJ2-2; D may be TRBD2 (6 bases). Germline V gene sequence: CDR1 SGHTA, CDR2 FQGTGA. This CDR3 spans 16 amino acids. The V gene lost 4 bases and the J gene lost 1 base, with 13 bases spanning the gap. CDR3 nucleotides: TGTGCCAGCAGCTCTGTTGGGGGACTGAACACCGGGGAGCTGTTTTTT. Amino acid sequence: CASSSVGGLNTGELFF.

This clone is medium-sized (0.01 to 0.1%). The chain couples TRBV4-1 to TRBJ1-6; 9 bases line up with TRBD1. This CDR3 comprises 18 residues. J gave up 3 bases and V 2 bases, and 8 bases lay outside the gene matches. Germline V gives CDR1 MGHRA, CDR2 YSYEKL. The CDR3, as DNA: TGCGCCAGCAGCCAATACCAACCGGGACAGGGCTATAATTCACCCCTCCACTTT. Translated, it gives CASSQYQPGQGYNSPLHF.

The chain uses TRBV5-4 and TRBJ2-3, with 9 bases lining up with TRBD2. The CDR3 consists of 17 residues. Per germline, CDR1 SGHNT and CDR2 YYREEE (reference sequence). J gave up 2 bases and V 2 bases, and 9 bases lay outside the gene matches. The DNA for the CDR3 is TGTGCCAGCAGCTTAGCAGTAGCGGGAGAGGTCACAGATACGCAGTATTTT. It encodes CASSLAVAGEVTDTQYF.

This chain joins TRBV6-1 and TRBJ2-3, with D perhaps TRBD1 (7 bases). With 6 bases removed from V and 2 bases from J, the gap between germline ends came to 12 bases. The CDR3 is made up of 14 amino acids. The germline V gene has CDR1 MNHNS and CDR2 SASEGT. This CDR3 reads CASRGGGDTDTQYF. The CDR3 DNA is TGTGCCAGCAGAGGGGGCGGGGACACAGATACGCAGTATTTT.

The chain is built from TRBV6-5 and TRBJ1-1, with D perhaps matching TRBD1 (6 bases). CDR1 and CDR2 (germline): MNHEY, SVGAGI. The CDR3 spans 14 residues. The germline V and J ends were trimmed by 4 bases and 2 bases, with 11 bases remaining between them. CDR3 sequence reads: CASSLPGGNTEAFF. DNA of the CDR3: TGTGCCAGCAGTTTGCCCGGGGGCAACACTGAAGCTTTCTTT.

The gene calls are TRBV2 and TRBJ1-3; TRBD1 matches at 9 bases. CDR1 and CDR2 from the germline V gene are SNHLY and FYNNEI. Losses at the gene ends were 6 bases for V and 2 bases for J; bases not matched to a gene: 5. The CDR3 sequence is 15 residues long. CDR3 in amino acids: CASRGTGYAGNTIYF. The CDR3 DNA follows: TGTGCCAGCAGAGGGACAGGGTATGCTGGAAACACCATATATTTT.

This chain uses TRBV4-1 with TRBJ1-2, with D possibly TRBD1 on 5 matching bases. CDR3 size: 16 residues. Germline values: CDR1 MGHRA, CDR2 YSYEKL. V was trimmed by 0 bases and J by 0 bases, leaving 11 bases between them. The CDR3: CASSQEGGVPNYGYTF. The CDR3 bases are TGCGCCAGCAGCCAAGAGGGGGGAGTGCCTAACTATGGCTACACCTTC.